This TCR beta chain was observed in a study of T-cell memory formation after mild COVID-19. In the case of this clonotype: Its antigen is undetermined.

Regarding the study as a whole: CD4+ contracting clones were mainly CM and EM; CD8+ ones, EMRA. Balance between CD4 and CD8 was seen in clones contracting day 15 to 85, and a CD4+ lean was seen in later expanders.

TCRdb analysed the 5' RACE reads with MiXCR anew, one entry per CDR3 protein. The sample holds hundreds of thousands of distinct CDR3 sequences, 7% to 10% seen once. There are 13 residues in the CDR3. V was pared by 6 bases and J by 8 bases, with 16 bases between. The sequence derives from a man younger than 30 who had mild COVID-19 (a few samples of this study predate the infection). Cell type and time point are not known. The chain employs TRBV12-3 or TRBV12-4 and TRBJ1-2; TRBD1 is a possible D gene (6 bases). The sample was PBMCs or a T cell subset sorted from them (not recorded which). The CDR3 DNA sequence: TGTGCCAGCAGATCCGGACAGCCCGCGGGCTACACCTTC. It is translated as CASRSGQPAGYTF.